This T cell receptor beta chain was recorded in a study of blood T cell repertoires in COVID-19. Study-level information: T cells, B-cell-depleted T cells, or PBMCs provided the cDNA or gDNA that served as material.

Per germline, CDR1 LNHDA and CDR2 SQIVND (reference sequence). The V gene lost 2 bases and the J gene lost 5 bases, with 18 bases spanning the gap. CDR3 length equals 16 residues. This clone has a single count. In the original processing: It was from reference gene primer amplification that nucleated cell counts were estimated. Generated by immunoSEQ multiplex PCR, the TCRdb table keeps only in-frame clones and is missing some. V, J and clone size reflect that table, while D and trimming were determined from the DNA. This sample has approximately 45,000 clones, with about nine tenths found just once. The gene calls are TRBV19 and TRBJ2-5, with D possibly being TRBD1 (6 bases). The sequence came from a human donor in a cohort sampled during active COVID-19. The specimen sequenced was peripheral blood. CDR3 amino acids: CASSISALDSRETQYF. CDR3 coding DNA: TGTGCCAGTAGTATATCAGCTTTGGACAGCAGGGAGACCCAGTACTTC.